The 11 T cell receptor beta chains listed next were all sequenced from one sample in a study of regulatory T cells in long-lasting Graves disease. Time point described: persistent/refractory GD, antithyroid drugs over 5 years with positive TRAb. Extracted RNA from PBMCs served as the source of the TCR library. TCR beta libraries were built with iRepertoire HTBI primers and Arm-PCR of CDR3 regions. A single record per CDR3 protein comes from TCRdb applying MiXCR to the multiplex PCR reads. The sample has 400,000 or so distinct CDR3 sequences, more than 20% seen once. Here the sequenced sample was peripheral blood mononuclear cells (PBMCs), taken when the disease was refractory, from a patient treated with antithyroid drugs. The receptors stem from a female donor with Graves disease.

The table lists this clonotype with a few counts. A much larger clone differs by one base, so this may be a read error. The chain uses TRBV3-1 and TRBJ2-7, with 7 bases aligning to TRBD1. Germline V gene lookup returns CDR1 LGHDT and CDR2 YNNKEL (reference sequence). The CDR3 spans 15 residues. The ends lost 1 base at V and 3 bases at J; junction bases unmatched: 6. The CDR3 DNA reads TGTGCCAGCAGCCAAGCAGGGGGAGAAGACTACGAGCAGTACTTC. Protein: CASSQAGGEDYEQYF.

About this clonotype: This may be a read error, as it is one base from a much larger clone. Likely a read error: the CDR3 ends without its conserved phenylalanine or tryptophan. The chain carries TRBV12-3 or TRBV12-4 and TRBJ2-5; tentative D call: TRBD1 (5 bases). The length of the CDR3 is 14 residues. V gave up 5 bases and J gave up 5 bases, with 15 bases separating them. The CDR3 region has the DNA TGTGCCAGCAGTCCCGACAGAAACCCTGAGACCCAGTACTCC. Translation gives CASSPDRNPETQYS.

At least ten counts were recorded for this clonotype. The V gene is TRBV28, the J gene TRBJ2-5; D is undetermined. From germline, CDR1 is MDHEN and CDR2 SYDVKM. The CDR3 totals 15 residues. V was pared by 2 bases and J by 4 bases, with 14 bases between. Here the CDR3 reads CASSLDGRSGETQYF. Written as DNA, the CDR3 is TGTGCCAGCAGTTTAGACGGTCGGTCCGGAGAGACCCAGTACTTC.

Many counts were recorded for this clonotype. CDR3 DNA sequence: TGTGCCAGCAGCCCCGGACAGTTCGAGCAGTACTTC. Residues: CASSPGQFEQYF. The rearrangement uses TRBV11-2 and TRBJ2-7; possible D gene TRBD1, 6 bases. V gave up 5 bases and J gave up 6 bases, with 11 bases separating them. The germline gives CDR1 SGHAT, CDR2 FQNNGV. This CDR3 is built from 12 residues.

The chain recombines TRBV19 with TRBJ2-6; D unclear. With 5 bases removed from V and 0 bases from J, the gap between germline ends came to 11 bases. CDR3 length equals 16 residues. CDR1 is LNHDA, CDR2 SQIVND, per germline (reference sequence). The CDR3 DNA sequence: TGTGCCAGTAGTCAGTTATCACCCTCTGGGGCCAACGTCCTGACTTTC. Its protein is CASSQLSPSGANVLTF. The entire variable domain, with the rest obtained from reference TRBV19 and TRBJ2-6, is as follows: DGGITQSPKYLFRKEGQNVTLSCEQNLNHDAMYWYRQDPGQGLRLIYYSQIVNDFQKGDIAEGYSVSREKKESFPLTVTSAQKNPTAFYLCASSQLSPSGANVLTFGAGSRLTVL.

Only a few counts were recorded for this clonotype. V and J are TRBV7-2 and TRBJ2-7; 7 bases are shared with TRBD2. The germline CDR1 and CDR2 sequences are SGHTA and FQGNSA. The trim removed 5 bases at V and 7 bases at J, leaving 11 bases unmatched. The CDR3 contains 14 residues. Written as DNA, the CDR3 is TGTGCCAGCAGCCGTAGGGCGGGAGCTCGGGAGCAGTACTTC. This encodes CASSRRAGAREQYF.

This rearrangement joins TRBV20-1 to TRBJ1-1; weak D call: TRBD1 (5 bases). Trimming cost V 1 base and J 4 bases, with 7 bases left between them. The CDR3 contains 12 residues. The germline gives CDR1 DFQATT, CDR2 SNEGSKA (reference sequence). CDR3 bases: TGCAGTGCTAGAGGCAGGGCCACTGAAGCTTTCTTT. This codes for CSARGRATEAFF.

To note about this clonotype: A clone one base away is much larger, so this may be a read error. The chain joins TRBV2 to TRBJ1-1, with D possibly TRBD1 on 5 matching bases. CDR1 is SNHLY, CDR2 FYNNEI, per germline. The CDR3 length is 14 residues. The chain's CDR3 is CASSRDPSWTVAFF. DNA of the CDR3: TGTGCCAGCAGTAGGGACCCGTCGTGGACTGTAGCTTTCTTT. Together with reference TRBV2 and TRBJ1-1, the CDR3 gives the full variable domain: EPEVTQTPSHQVTQMGQEVILRCVPISNHLYFYWYRQILGQKVEFLVSFYNNEISEKSEIFDDQFSVERPDGSNFTLKIRSTKLEDSAMYFCASSRDPSWTVAFFGQGTRLTVV.

This clonotype was seen at least ten times. This rearrangement joins TRBV28 to TRBJ1-5; TRBD1 agrees at 11 bases. This CDR3 spans 15 amino acids. Germline values: CDR1 MDHEN, CDR2 SYDVKM. V shed 8 bases, J shed 4 bases, and the junction held 7 bases outside the gene matches. In DNA form, the CDR3 reads TGTGCCAGCCGCTGGGACAGGGGGGGGAATCAGCCCCAGCATTTT. Encoded protein: CASRWDRGGNQPQHF.

This clonotype has ten or more counts. This rearrangement joins TRBV24-1 to TRBJ1-1; D possibly corresponds to TRBD1 (5 bases). The CDR3 consists of 17 residues. Germline CDR1 is KGHDR and CDR2 is SFDVKD. Trimming pared 1 base from V and 3 bases from J, leaving 17 bases between. CDR3 sequence reads: CATSDLWDPFRDTEAFF. Written as DNA, the CDR3 is TGTGCCACCAGTGATTTATGGGACCCCTTTCGGGACACTGAAGCTTTCTTT.

This clonotype was found many times. The chain is built from TRBV28 and TRBJ2-7; no firm D call. Trimming shortened V by 3 bases and J by 1 base, and 10 bases separated the two germline ends. Germline-derived CDR1 and CDR2 are MDHEN and SYDVKM. The CDR3 has 14 amino acids. The DNA of the CDR3 is TGTGCCAGCAGTTTTTTCGGCAGTTCCTACGAGCAGTACTTC. This codes for CASSFFGSSYEQYF. The variable domain in full, with the rest retrieved from reference TRBV28 and TRBJ2-7, is DVKVTQSSRYLVKRTGEKVFLECVQDMDHENMFWYRQDPGLGLRLIYFSYDVKMKEKGDIPEGYSVSREKKERFSLILESASTNQTSMYLCASSFFGSSYEQYFGPGTRLTVT.